A single sample gave rise to the 17 T cell receptor beta chains below, sequenced in a study of cytomegalovirus exposure and HLA in healthy donors. Primers: 60 Vbeta forward and 13 Jbeta reverse. Produced via immunoSEQ multiplex PCR; TCRdb's table is partial and in-frame only. The table has 130,000 to 150,000 clones, around 72% seen once. Specimen: PBMCs. The source is a human donor in good health.

This clone has more than one count but fewer than ten. The chain combines TRBV19 with TRBJ1-2; D is possibly TRBD1 (6 bases). This CDR3 is built from 12 residues. Trimming left V 5 bases short and J 4 bases short, with 8 bases between. Germline lookup yields CDR1 LNHDA and CDR2 SQIVND (reference sequence). The CDR3 region has the DNA TGTGCCAGTAGTTCACAGGGCTATGGCTACACCTTC. The encoded protein is CASSSQGYGYTF.

There are a few counts of this clone. The CDR3 region is CAWSGGQQDTQYF. The CDR3 DNA is TGTGCCTGGAGTGGGGGACAACAAGATACGCAGTATTTT. The chain joins TRBV30 to TRBJ2-3; perhaps TRBD1 as D (6 bases). The CDR3 covers 13 residues. The V and J ends lost 1 base and 5 bases respectively, with 10 bases between them. Germline loops: CDR1 GTSNPN, CDR2 SVGIG (reference sequence).

The J gene is TRBJ1-2, the V gene TRBV28; D remains unclear. V was cut by 8 bases and J by 8 bases, with 18 bases left in between. This CDR3 region has 13 residues. Germline-derived CDR1 and CDR2 are MDHEN and SYDVKM. The CDR3 loop reads CASYRRLAEGYTF. CDR3 DNA: TGTGCCAGCTATAGGCGGTTGGCTGAAGGCTACACCTTC.

The gene calls are TRBV5-1 and TRBJ2-5, with 13 bases identical to TRBD2. Germline V gene sequence: CDR1 SGHRS, CDR2 YFSETQ. CDR3 length equals 15 residues. The V segment lost 3 bases and the J segment 11 bases; nucleotides outside the gene matches: 10. CDR3 DNA: TGCGCCAGCAGCTCTACTAGCGGGAGGGCCTGGGAGCAGTACTTC. Protein product: CASSSTSGRAWEQYF.

The chain combines TRBV5-4 with TRBJ2-7; a weak D match, TRBD1 (6 bases). Germline-derived CDR1 and CDR2 are SGHNT and YYREEE (reference sequence). The CDR3 totals 15 residues. V lost 4 bases and J 3 bases, leaving 17 bases between the germline ends. CDR3 sequence (DNA): TGTGCCAGCAGCATACAGGGTTATAGTCTCTACGAGCAGTACTTC. Translated, it gives CASSIQGYSLYEQYF.

This clone was seen only a few times. The chain is built from TRBV28 and TRBJ1-5; 7 positions agree with TRBD1. The CDR3 spans 16 residues. The trim removed 3 bases at V and 2 bases at J, leaving 7 bases unmatched. The germline CDR1 and CDR2 sequences are MDHEN and SYDVKM. CDR3 bases: TGTGCCAGCAGTTTGACAGGGCCTGTGGGCAATCAGCCCCAGCATTTT. Protein sequence: CASSLTGPVGNQPQHF.

The chain joins TRBV7-8 to TRBJ2-6; D is perhaps TRBD1 (6 bases). The CDR3 runs to 16 residues. Germline V lookup: CDR1 SGHVS, CDR2 FQNEAQ. The germline V and J ends were trimmed by 5 bases and 3 bases, with 14 bases remaining between them. This CDR3 is CASSPWTAGGANVLTF. The CDR3 coding sequence is TGTGCCAGCAGCCCCTGGACAGCTGGTGGGGCCAACGTCCTGACTTTC.

The chain carries TRBV4-1 and TRBJ2-1; TRBD2 is a possible D gene (6 bases). Trimming cost V 3 bases and J 7 bases, with 10 bases left between them. The CDR3 runs to 13 residues. Germline values: CDR1 MGHRA, CDR2 YSYEKL. CDR3: CASSQEGRNEQFF. In DNA form, the CDR3 reads TGCGCCAGCAGCCAGGAGGGCAGGAATGAGCAGTTCTTC.

The CDR3 bases are TGTGCCAGCAGTTCAGCGTCCCTCGAGCAGTACTTC. This codes for CASSSASLEQYF. The chain joins TRBV28 to TRBJ2-7, with unresolved D. V lost 4 bases and J lost 6, with 10 bases in between. The CDR3 extends over 12 amino acids. Germline V gene sequence: CDR1 MDHEN, CDR2 SYDVKM.

The V gene is TRBV11-2, the J gene TRBJ2-4; tentatively, D is TRBD1 (6 bases). The CDR3 loop spans 13 amino acids. Between the trimmed V and J ends, which lost 3 bases and 8 bases, there was a span of 11 bases. Looked up from germline, CDR1 is SGHAT and CDR2 is FQNNGV. CDR3 loop: CASSFARGYIQYF. CDR3 DNA sequence: TGTGCCAGCAGCTTCGCCAGGGGATACATTCAGTACTTC.

V is TRBV11-3 and J is TRBJ2-1; 12 bases line up with TRBD2. CDR1 is SGHNT and CDR2 is YENEEA in the germline V gene. The CDR3 is 16 residues long. With 1 base clipped from V and 8 bases from J, the junction kept 6 bases outside the gene matches. In DNA form, the CDR3 reads TGTGCCAGCAGCTTAGGGGGGACTAGCGGGTCATATGAGCAGTTCTTC. Translated, it gives CASSLGGTSGSYEQFF.

V gene TRBV10-1 combines with J gene TRBJ1-1; unclear D gene. Trimming left V 4 bases short and J 4 bases short, with 10 bases between. CDR3 length: 13 amino acids. Germline V gene lookup returns CDR1 WNHNN and CDR2 SYGVQD (reference sequence). The CDR3 is CASSGGLGTEAFF. CDR3 nucleotides: TGCGCCAGCAGTGGAGGATTGGGCACTGAAGCTTTCTTT.

The chain joins TRBV5-1 to TRBJ2-1; the D is unclear. Between the trimmed V and J ends, which lost 1 base and 9 bases, there was a span of 17 bases. The CDR3 runs 15 residues. Germline lookup yields CDR1 SGHRS and CDR2 YFSETQ. The CDR3 spells CASSLSEPRFGEQFF. CDR3 coding DNA: TGCGCCAGCAGCTTGTCTGAGCCCCGATTTGGTGAGCAGTTCTTC.

This chain uses TRBV7-8 with TRBJ2-3; tentative D call: TRBD2 (6 bases). Between the trimmed V and J ends, which lost 4 bases and 1 base, there was a span of 9 bases. This CDR3 region has 14 residues. Germline V CDR1 and CDR2: SGHVS, FQNEAQ. DNA for the CDR3: TGTGCCAGCAGCTCCCGACTAGGCACAGATACGCAGTATTTT. This encodes CASSSRLGTDTQYF.

This clone was recorded once. This chain connects TRBV5-1 to TRBJ2-7; possible D gene TRBD1, 6 bases. Germline V gene data show CDR1 as SGHRS and CDR2 as YFSETQ. The length of the CDR3 is 13 residues. Trimming took off 6 bases at V and 2 bases at J, with 12 bases between the two ends. The CDR3 DNA sequence: TGCGCCAGCACCGTTCAGGGGACCTACGAGCAGTACTTC. Amino acids: CASTVQGTYEQYF. The full variable domain, rest sourced from reference TRBV5-1 and TRBJ2-7, is KAGVTQTPRYLIKTRGQQVTLSCSPISGHRSVSWYQQTPGQGLQFLFEYFSETQRNKGNFPGRFSGRQFSNSRSEMNVSTLELGDSALYLCASTVQGTYEQYFGPGTRLTVT.

V gene TRBV7-6 combines with J gene TRBJ1-5, with TRBD1 as a possible D gene (6 bases). Trimming took 5 bases from V and 2 from J, leaving 16 bases between them. Germline values: CDR1 SGHVS, CDR2 FNYEAQ. The CDR3 spans 16 residues. CDR3 protein: CASSALQGAGNQPQHF. CDR3 coding DNA: TGTGCCAGCAGCGCACTACAGGGTGCGGGCAATCAGCCCCAGCATTTT. Together with reference TRBV7-6 and TRBJ1-5, the CDR3 gives the full variable domain: GAGVSQSPRYKVTKRGQDVALRCDPISGHVSLYWYRQALGQGPEFLTYFNYEAQQDKSGLPNDRFSAERPEGSISTLTIQRTEQRDSAMYRCASSALQGAGNQPQHFGDGTRLSIL.

Here the CDR3 reads CASWGRANTGELFF. The CDR3, as DNA: TGTGCCAGTTGGGGCAGAGCGAACACCGGGGAGCTGTTTTTT. V gene TRBV28 combines with J gene TRBJ2-2, with D possibly matching TRBD1 (5 bases). Trimming pared 9 bases from V and 0 bases from J, leaving 11 bases between. Germline CDR1 MDHEN, CDR2 SYDVKM. The CDR3 length is 14 residues.